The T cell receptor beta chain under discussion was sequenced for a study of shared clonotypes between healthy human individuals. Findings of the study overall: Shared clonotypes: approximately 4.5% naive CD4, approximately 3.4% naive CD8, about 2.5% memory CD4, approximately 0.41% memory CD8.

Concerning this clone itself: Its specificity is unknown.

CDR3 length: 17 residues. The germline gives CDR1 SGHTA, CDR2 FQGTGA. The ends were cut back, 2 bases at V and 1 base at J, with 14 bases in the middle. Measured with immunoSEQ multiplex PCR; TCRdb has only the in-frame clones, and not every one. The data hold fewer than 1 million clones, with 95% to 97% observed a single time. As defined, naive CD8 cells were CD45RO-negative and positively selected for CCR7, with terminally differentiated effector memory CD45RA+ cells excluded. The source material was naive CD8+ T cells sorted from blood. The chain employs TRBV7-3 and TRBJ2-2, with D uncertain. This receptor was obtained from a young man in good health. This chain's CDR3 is CASSLPNRQLNTGELFF. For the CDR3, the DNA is TGTGCCAGCAGCTTACCGAATCGGCAGCTGAACACCGGGGAGCTGTTTTTT.